This T cell receptor beta chain was retrieved from a study of radiotherapy plus CTLA-4 blockade in lung cancer. About this clone itself: Its antigen is unidentified.

Profiling relied on immunoSEQ multiplex PCR, and the TCRdb table lists in-frame clones only, not all of them. The sample shows more than 25,000 clones, around 80% of them seen only once. Germline CDR1 is MNHNS and CDR2 is SASEGT. The CDR3 spans 18 residues. Between the trimmed V and J ends, which lost 4 bases and 0 bases, there was a span of 21 bases. Points from the study as a whole: The best prediction of response reportedly came from early blood T cell clone dynamics, with interferon-beta.

Chemo-refractory metastatic non-small-cell lung cancer patients were treated with focal radiation plus CTLA-4 blockade with ipilimumab. This clonotype was obtained from a human donor with non-small cell lung cancer who had stable disease on radiotherapy plus ipilimumab. The material was peripheral blood, obtained from a patient treated with radiotherapy plus ipilimumab. The chain links TRBV6-1 to TRBJ1-1; D gene unclear. The DNA for the CDR3 is TGTGCCAGCAGTGCCCGATTGGTCCTAGGGCCTTTGAACACTGAAGCTTTCTTT. Amino acids: CASSARLVLGPLNTEAFF.